This T cell receptor (beta chain) was obtained from a study of CD8 T cells in ankylosing spondylitis. Overall study results and limits: Ankylosing spondylitis blood appeared to be characterized by a TCR beta motif of 8 or 9 highly homologous variants. In ankylosing spondylitis patients, matched synovial fluid reportedly showed significant enrichment of disease-linked clones.

Worth noting for this clonotype: The antigen remains unidentified. A much larger clone is a single base away; this may be a read error.

TCRdb fed the 5' RACE reads into MiXCR, producing one record per CDR3 protein. This table holds about 240,000 distinct CDR3 sequences, 8.6% found once. Germline values: CDR1 MNHEY, CDR2 SMNVEV (reference sequence). The CDR3 extends over 13 amino acids. This receptor was identified in a male donor with ankylosing spondylitis or in good health (not recorded which). This chain links TRBV27 with TRBJ2-2; 7 bases are shared with TRBD1. The sample taken for sequencing was blood, either unsorted or a sorted T cell fraction (not recorded which). DNA for the CDR3: TGTGCCAGCAGCGTGACAGGGATCGGGAAGCTGTTTTTT. Translating gives CASSVTGIGKLFF.